A selection of T cell receptor beta chains follows, all from one sample in a study of CD8 T cells in Susac syndrome. TCRdb re-analysed the immunoSEQ multiplex PCR reads in MiXCR, keeping a single row per CDR3 protein. The sample has approximately 110,000 distinct CDR3 sequences; 90% to 98% are singletons. The source material was CD4+ T cells from PBMCs. Source of these receptors: a human donor in good health. CDR3s include the opening cysteine and the closing phenylalanine or tryptophan. A D gene is named only where the DNA matches it firmly. Some rows have no size entry. The others give once, few or many, or a class for an expanded clone.

>17|TRBV12-3/TRBV12-4|TRBJ1-1|TRBD1|.
TGTGCCAGCTGTCCTTTGCCCCAGGGACAGGCAGGGGTTGGAGCTTTCTTT
CASCPLPQGQAGVGAFF
>12|TRBV7-9|TRBJ2-3|.|.
TGTGCCAGCAGCTTCCTGCGGGATACGCAGTATTTT
CASSFLRDTQYF
>13|TRBV29-1|TRBJ2-3|.|.
TGCAGCGTTGTGACTGTGAGACAGGATACGCAGTATTTT
CSVVTVRQDTQYF
>12|TRBV12-3/TRBV12-4|TRBJ2-5|.|.
TGTGCCAGCAGTTTAGGAGGGTGGGCCCAGTACTTC
CASSLGGWAQYF
>12|TRBV12-3/TRBV12-4|TRBJ2-7|.|.
TGTGCCAGCATGGGGGGCCCGGTCGAGCAGTACTTC
CASMGGPVEQYF
>15|TRBV20-1|TRBJ1-5|.|.
TGCAGTGCTAGAGATGGGCGGGGTTCCAATCAGCCCCAGCATTTT
CSARDGRGSNQPQHF
>14|TRBV7-2|TRBJ1-1|.|.
TGTGCCAGCAGCTCCAAAACGGGGGGCACTGAAGCTTTCTTT
CASSSKTGGTEAFF
>14|TRBV19|TRBJ2-7|TRBD2|once
TGTGCCAGTAGTACAGCGGGGGGCTTACCCGAGCAGTACTTC
CASSTAGGLPEQYF
>18|TRBV12-3/TRBV12-4|TRBJ2-4|TRBD1|.
TGTGCCACTGCAATTAACAGGGGGCCGGGGCTAGCCAAAAACATTCAGTACTTC
CATAINRGPGLAKNIQYF
>14|TRBV5-1|TRBJ1-1|.|.
TGCGCCAGCAGCTTGGGGAGTACGAACACTGAAGCTTTCTTT
CASSLGSTNTEAFF
>12|TRBV10-2|TRBJ2-3|.|.
TGCGCCAGCACCCGGGGAACAGATACGCAGTATTTT
CASTRGTDTQYF
>13|TRBV5-6|TRBJ1-1|.|.
TGTGCCAGCAGCTTTGTGGGGAACACTGAAGCTTTCTTT
CASSFVGNTEAFF
>16|TRBV23-1|TRBJ1-1|.|.
TGCGCCAGCAGTCAATCGGCCCTCGGTCTGCCGGCTGAAGCTTTCTTT
CASSQSALGLPAEAFF